This TCR beta chain comes out of a study of blood T cell repertoires in COVID-19 (dated by TCRdb to between 2020 and 2021). Study-wide context: The collaborator samples originated in the United States, Italy and Spain and spanned the acute and convalescent phases of COVID-19. The dataset comprised deeply sampled blood TCRbeta repertoires from subjects exposed to, actively infected with, or recovered from COVID-19. HLA class I and class II types, where available, came from metadata supplied by the sample provider rather than from assay-based typing. Nearly every sample came with metadata listing a de-identified subject ID, COVID-19 status, age in years and sex. The prospective study material was composed of cDNA or gDNA derived from T cells, B-cell-depleted T cells, or PBMCs. The samples were drawn from two sources: the first 160 participants of the ongoing ImmuneRACE study, and about 1,300 subjects contributed by 6 global collaborators. The repertoires were released in a freely available public database intended as a resource for research on the immune response to SARS-CoV-2. Paper-wide results and their limitations: How much clinical and demographic metadata was included differed by source and by participant, and the metadata was provided uncurated.

TCRbeta CDR3 regions were amplified from genomic DNA by means of the immunoSEQ Assay, a bias-controlled multiplex PCR. The study's processing was this. Nucleated cell counts per sample were estimated from amplification of reference gene primers within the assay. Sequence reads were collapsed and filtered to measure the absolute abundance of every unique TCRbeta CDR3 rearrangement. For each sample, productive Simpson clonality was calculated as the square root of Simpson's diversity index over productive rearrangements. The table comes from immuneACCESS by way of TCRdb, which keeps in-frame sequences with V and J called. Part of the clones is missing from these tables; in studies checked, under half for an unresolved V gene and the rest for unknown reasons. The DNA was the basis for D and trimming; V, J and clone size are from that table. The sample table holds 300,000 to 500,000 clones, of which roughly 88% were seen once. The ten most abundant clones make up roughly 0.97% of the sample.

Enrolling through a virtual design, the prospective study's participants ranged in age from roughly 18 to 95 years and lived across some 23 United States geographic areas. To assign participants to cohorts, the prospective study relied on clinical history that participants themselves reported in a screening survey and a study questionnaire. In the prospective study, mobile phlebotomists collected whole blood, serum and a nasopharyngeal or oropharyngeal swab from each participant. Participants in the prospective study had the option to provide additional blood draws and questionnaires over an approximately 2-month period. Blood samples from the prospective study were shipped frozen or at room temperature prior to DNA extraction. CDR1 and CDR2, looked up from the germline V gene (reference sequence), are MNHEY and SMNVEV. The CDR3 covers 14 residues, taking in both the cysteine and the phenylalanine. Solely the CDR3 DNA is kept, with 42 bases framed from the first base. Between the V and J ends, shortened by 1 base and 4 bases respectively, the junction contains 8 bases.

Regarding this clone: Its antigen specificity is not known. Per-nucleotide qualities are absent, and no much larger clonotype sits a single base away.

The rearrangement joined TRBV27 to TRBJ1-5; the D gene cannot be resolved reliably. The TCR originated in a woman aged 25 to 39 with acute COVID-19. Sequenced material: PBMCs or T cells enriched from blood (not recorded which). Read as DNA, the sequence is TGTGCCAGCAGTTTATTCCCGGTAAATCAGCCCCAGCATTTT. It codes for CASSLFPVNQPQHF.